Below, 5 T cell receptor beta chains from the same sample are listed, as sequenced in a study of cytomegalovirus exposure and HLA in healthy donors. Data came from immunoSEQ multiplex PCR; TCRdb stores just in-frame clones and leaves some out. The sample holds 330,000 or so clones, 86% seen once. The sample taken for sequencing was PBMCs. The receptor source for this set is a woman aged 18-35 years in good health and CMV-seronegative.

The J gene is TRBJ2-3, the V gene TRBV4-1, with TRBD2 identical over 10 bases. This CDR3 has 17 amino acids. J lost 5 bases, V lost 0 bases, and 8 bases had no gene match. Germline values: CDR1 MGHRA, CDR2 YSYEKL. The CDR3 spells CASSQDGEREGRDTQYF. The CDR3 DNA follows: TGCGCCAGCAGCCAAGATGGCGAGCGGGAGGGCCGAGATACGCAGTATTTT.

The chain links TRBV7-8 to TRBJ2-3; 11 nucleotides align to TRBD2. The CDR3 has 16 amino acids. V lost 0 bases to trimming and J lost 4 bases; unmatched junction nucleotides: 3. Germline lookup yields CDR1 SGHVS and CDR2 FQNEAQ. Here the CDR3 DNA reads TGTGCCAGCAGCTTAGCGCCTAGCGGGAGGTCAGATACGCAGTATTTT. Translated: CASSLAPSGRSDTQYF.

CDR3 DNA sequence: TGTGCCAGCAGAAATCTAGCGGGAGCCTACGAGCAGTACTTC. This sequence encodes CASRNLAGAYEQYF. The gene calls are TRBV27 and TRBJ2-7; 10 bases agree with TRBD2. This CDR3 region has 14 residues. Germline values: CDR1 MNHEY, CDR2 SMNVEV (reference sequence). J gave up 2 bases and V 6 bases, and 4 bases lay outside the gene matches.

The chain is built from TRBV4-2 and TRBJ2-3; D is ambiguous. The CDR3 contains 14 residues. The germline V gene has CDR1 LGHNA and CDR2 YNFKEQ. Deletions cut 3 bases from V and 6 bases from J, with 13 bases between. The CDR3 DNA follows: TGTGCCAGCAGCCACCGCCTAGGAATCGATACGCAGTATTTT. Its translation is CASSHRLGIDTQYF.

The chain recombines TRBV6-1 with TRBJ2-5, with D possibly TRBD1 on 6 matching bases. Between the trimmed V and J ends, which lost 11 bases and 4 bases, there was a span of 14 bases. The CDR3 has 12 amino acids. Germline assignment: CDR1 MNHNS and CDR2 SASEGT. The CDR3, as DNA: TGTGCCTCAGGGGTTGCGGGAGAGACCCAGTACTTC. It translates to CASGVAGETQYF.